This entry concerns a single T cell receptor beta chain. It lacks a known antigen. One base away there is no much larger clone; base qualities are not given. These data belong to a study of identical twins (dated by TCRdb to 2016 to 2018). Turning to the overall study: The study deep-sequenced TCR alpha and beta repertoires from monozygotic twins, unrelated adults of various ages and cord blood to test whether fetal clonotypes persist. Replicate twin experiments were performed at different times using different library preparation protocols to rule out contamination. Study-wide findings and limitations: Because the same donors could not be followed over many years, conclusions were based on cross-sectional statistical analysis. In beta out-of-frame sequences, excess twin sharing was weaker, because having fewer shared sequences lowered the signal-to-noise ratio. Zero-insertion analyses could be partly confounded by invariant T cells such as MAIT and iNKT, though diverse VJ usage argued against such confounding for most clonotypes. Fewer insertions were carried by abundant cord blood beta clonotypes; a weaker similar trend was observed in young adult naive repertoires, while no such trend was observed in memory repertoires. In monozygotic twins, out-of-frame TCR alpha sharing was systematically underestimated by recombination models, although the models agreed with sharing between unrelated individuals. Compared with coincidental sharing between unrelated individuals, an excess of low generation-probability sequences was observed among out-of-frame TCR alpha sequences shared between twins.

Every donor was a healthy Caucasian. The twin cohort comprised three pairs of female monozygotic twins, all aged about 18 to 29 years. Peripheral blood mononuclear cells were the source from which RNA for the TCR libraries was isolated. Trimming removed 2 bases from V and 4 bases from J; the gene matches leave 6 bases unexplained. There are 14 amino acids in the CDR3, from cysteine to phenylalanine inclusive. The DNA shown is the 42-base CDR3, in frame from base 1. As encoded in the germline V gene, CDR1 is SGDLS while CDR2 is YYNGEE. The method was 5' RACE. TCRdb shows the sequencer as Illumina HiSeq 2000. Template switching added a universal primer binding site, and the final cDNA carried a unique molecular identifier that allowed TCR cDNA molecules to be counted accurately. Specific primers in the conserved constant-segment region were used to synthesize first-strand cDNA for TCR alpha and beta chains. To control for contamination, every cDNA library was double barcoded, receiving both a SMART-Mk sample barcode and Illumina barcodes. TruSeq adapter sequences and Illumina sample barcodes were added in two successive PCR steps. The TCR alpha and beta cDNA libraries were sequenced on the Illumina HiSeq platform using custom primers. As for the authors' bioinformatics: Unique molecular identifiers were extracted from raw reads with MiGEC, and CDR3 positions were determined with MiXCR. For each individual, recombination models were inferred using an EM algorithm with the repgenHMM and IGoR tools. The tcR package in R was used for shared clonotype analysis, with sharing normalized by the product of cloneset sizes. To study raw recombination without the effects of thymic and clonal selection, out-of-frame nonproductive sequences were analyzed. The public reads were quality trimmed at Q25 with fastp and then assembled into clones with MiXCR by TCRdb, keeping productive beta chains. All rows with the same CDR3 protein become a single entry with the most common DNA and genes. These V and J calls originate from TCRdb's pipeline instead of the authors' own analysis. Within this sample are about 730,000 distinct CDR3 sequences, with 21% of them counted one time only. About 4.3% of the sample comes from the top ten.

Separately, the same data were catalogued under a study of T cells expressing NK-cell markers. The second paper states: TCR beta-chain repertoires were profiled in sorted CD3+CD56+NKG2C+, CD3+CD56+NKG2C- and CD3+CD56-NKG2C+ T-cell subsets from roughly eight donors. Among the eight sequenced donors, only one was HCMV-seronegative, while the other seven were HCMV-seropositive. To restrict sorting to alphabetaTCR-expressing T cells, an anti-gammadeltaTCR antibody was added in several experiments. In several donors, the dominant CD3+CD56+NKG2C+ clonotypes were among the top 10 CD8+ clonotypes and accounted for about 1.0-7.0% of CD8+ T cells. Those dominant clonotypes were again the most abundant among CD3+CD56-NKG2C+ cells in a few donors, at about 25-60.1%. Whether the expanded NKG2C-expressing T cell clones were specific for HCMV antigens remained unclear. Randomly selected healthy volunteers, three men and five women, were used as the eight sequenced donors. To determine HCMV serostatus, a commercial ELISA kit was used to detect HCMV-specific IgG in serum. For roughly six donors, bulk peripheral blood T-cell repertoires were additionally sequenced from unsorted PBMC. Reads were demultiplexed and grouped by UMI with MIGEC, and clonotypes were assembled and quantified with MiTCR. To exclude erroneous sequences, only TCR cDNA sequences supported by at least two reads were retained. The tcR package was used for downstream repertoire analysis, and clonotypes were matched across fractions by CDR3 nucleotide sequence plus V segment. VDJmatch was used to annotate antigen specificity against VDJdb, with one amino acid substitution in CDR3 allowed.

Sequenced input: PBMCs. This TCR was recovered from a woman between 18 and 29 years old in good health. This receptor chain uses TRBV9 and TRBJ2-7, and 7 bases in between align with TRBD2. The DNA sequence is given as TGTGCCAGCAGCGTTGGCGGGAGAGGATACGAGCAGTACTTC. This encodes CASSVGGRGYEQYF.